This TCR beta chain was documented in a study of T cell responses to AZD1222 COVID-19 vaccine. General study findings and limits: Two AZD1222 administrations were followed by greater Spike-specific TCR breadth and depth. In the spike-specific TCR repertoire, nearly half reportedly target unmutated variant regions.

The germline gives CDR1 LNHDA, CDR2 SQIVND (reference sequence). V was cut by 6 bases and J by 1 base, with 8 bases left in between. The CDR3 runs 13 residues. TCRdb keeps only in-frame clones here, not all; method: immunoSEQ multiplex PCR. The repertoire holds 170,000 or so clones, approximately 92% seen once, with around 1% in the top ten. Regarding this clone: Antigen: not known.

The chain links TRBV19 to TRBJ2-3; D not resolved. Sequencing used peripheral blood, obtained 28 days after the second dose of the MenACWY control vaccine. This receptor was taken from an adult who received the MenACWY meningococcal vaccine as a control. The CDR3 region is CASSRHGTDTQYF. CDR3 bases: TGTGCCAGTAGCCGGCACGGCACAGATACGCAGTATTTT. The complete variable domain, with remaining parts taken from reference TRBV19 and TRBJ2-3, reads DGGITQSPKYLFRKEGQNVTLSCEQNLNHDAMYWYRQDPGQGLRLIYYSQIVNDFQKGDIAEGYSVSREKKESFPLTVTSAQKNPTAFYLCASSRHGTDTQYFGPGTRLTVL.